This entry is about one T cell receptor beta chain. Its antigen is not known. Sequencing used immunoSEQ multiplex PCR; TCRdb keeps in-frame clones, though not all of them. The data show approximately 86,000 clones, approximately 80% seen once. Germline V gives CDR1 SEHNR, CDR2 FQNEAQ (reference sequence). Trimming left V 3 bases short and J 4 bases short, with 21 bases between. This CDR3 contains 17 residues. Regarding time point: blood 4 weeks post-SBRT, at nephrectomy. Treatment denoted: 15 Gy SBRT to primary tumor, nephrectomy 4 weeks later. This renal cell carcinoma was of the clear cell type. This sample is part of a study of radiation and T cells in renal cell carcinoma. Study results and limitations: From baseline, blood top tumor clonotypes peaked at 2 weeks post-radiation. Without pretreatment biopsies, baseline tumor clonotype presence was undetermined.

V is TRBV7-9 and J is TRBJ2-5; tentative D call: TRBD1 (6 bases). The specimen was blood, collected from a patient whose treatment included radiotherapy and nephrectomy. This TCR was recovered from a man over 45 with renal cell carcinoma. The CDR3: CASSFQGRRGESETQYF. Here the CDR3 DNA reads TGTGCCAGCAGCTTTCAGGGGCGCCGGGGTGAATCAGAGACCCAGTACTTC.